This record covers a single TCR beta chain. TCRdb re-called the 5' RACE reads and shows each CDR3 protein once, DNA omitted. The sample totals some 400,000 distinct CDR3 sequences. The source of the sample is a study of monozygotic twins with inflammatory bowel disease. The germline V gene has CDR1 SGHRS and CDR2 YFSETQ. This CDR3 comprises 15 residues. The sample was blood. The source is a human donor with ulcerative colitis or Crohn's disease, or a healthy co-twin of an affected twin (not recorded which). The chain links TRBV5-1 to TRBJ2-3; there is no DNA to check the TCRdb D call of TRBD2. The CDR3 spells CASSLQLGGTDTQYF.